This passage covers 23 T cell receptor beta chains from one sample sequenced in a study of control samples from healthy donors and cancer patients. TCRdb's table, derived via immunoSEQ multiplex PCR, lists solely in-frame clones and lacks some. The sample lists 350,000 to 450,000 clones, more than 80% occurring once. The sample consisted of PBMCs. These receptors were taken from a middle-aged man with head and neck cancer.

The rearrangement joins TRBV4-3 to TRBJ1-1; the D gene is possibly TRBD1 (5 bases). Germline CDR1 is LGHNA and CDR2 is YSLEER. The CDR3 loop spans 15 amino acids. V lost 1 base to trimming and J lost 4 bases, with 13 bases between them. For the CDR3, the DNA is TGCGCCAGCAGCCAAGGGGTGGGGGGGTTCACTGAAGCTTTCTTT. It yields the protein CASSQGVGGFTEAFF.

This clone was seen a handful of times. The genes are TRBV9 and TRBJ2-1; D may be TRBD2 (6 bases). The CDR3 is 17 amino acids. Germline V lookup: CDR1 SGDLS, CDR2 YYNGEE. The germline V and J ends were trimmed by 0 bases and 7 bases, with 20 bases remaining between them. The CDR3 nucleotides read TGTGCCAGCAGCGTAGGGCCCGGGGTGGGAGGAAGGAATGAGCAGTTCTTC. Translating gives CASSVGPGVGGRNEQFF.

The chain recombines TRBV24-1 with TRBJ1-5, with D hard to call. The CDR3 sequence is 16 residues long. Trimming took 3 bases from V and 0 from J, leaving 11 bases between them. Germline V gene sequence: CDR1 KGHDR, CDR2 SFDVKD. CDR3 loop: CATSDPRADSNQPQHF. DNA for the CDR3: TGTGCCACCAGTGATCCGCGGGCAGATAGCAATCAGCCCCAGCATTTT.

V and J are TRBV6-6 and TRBJ2-7; a possible D gene is TRBD2 (6 bases). CDR1 MNHNY and CDR2 SVGAGI come from the germline V gene (reference sequence). Trimming took 2 bases from V and 0 from J, leaving 11 bases between them. The CDR3 has 15 amino acids. The CDR3 bases are TGTGCCAGCAGTTACGGGACTCCAAGCTCCTACGAGCAGTACTTC. It specifies CASSYGTPSSYEQYF.

This clone was counted a single time. The rearrangement links TRBV10-3 to TRBJ1-1; no firm D call. This CDR3 is built from 14 residues. Germline V gene sequence: CDR1 ENHRY, CDR2 SYGVKD. With 6 bases removed from V and 1 base from J, the gap between germline ends came to 12 bases. The CDR3 region is CAIRGDTANTEAFF. The CDR3 DNA reads as TGTGCCATCAGGGGAGACACAGCGAACACTGAAGCTTTCTTT.

The chain is built from TRBV6-5 and TRBJ2-5; a weak D match, TRBD2 (6 bases). Germline-derived CDR1 and CDR2 are MNHEY and SVGAGI. The length of the CDR3 is 14 residues. V shed 5 bases and J shed 2 bases, with 12 bases lying between them. The CDR3 spells CASSTRLVQETQYF. The CDR3 DNA is TGTGCCAGCAGTACCCGACTAGTTCAAGAGACCCAGTACTTC.

The chain uses TRBV6-6 and TRBJ2-7; D gene uncertain. Per the germline V gene, CDR1 is MNHNY and CDR2 is SVGAGI (reference sequence). V lost 0 bases and J lost 7, with 13 bases in between. CDR3 length equals 14 residues. The CDR3 nucleotides read TGTGCCAGCAGTTACTCGATTGGGCTGGGGGAGCAGTACTTC. This gives the protein CASSYSIGLGEQYF.

V usage is TRBV10-1 and J usage is TRBJ2-2; D might be TRBD2 (7 bases). The V gene's germline CDR1 is WNHNN and CDR2 SYGVQD (reference sequence). V lost 4 bases, J lost 6 bases, and 18 bases lay in between. CDR3 size: 16 residues. The CDR3 reads CASSVEQGGNPGELFF. Here the CDR3 DNA reads TGCGCCAGCAGTGTGGAACAGGGAGGGAATCCCGGGGAGCTGTTTTTT.

V is TRBV2 and J is TRBJ1-2; D is undetermined. V was cut by 5 bases and J by 0 bases, with 7 bases left in between. CDR1 and CDR2 from the germline V gene are SNHLY and FYNNEI. The CDR3 sequence is 13 residues long. CDR3 protein: CASSTDSNYGYTF. The CDR3 DNA sequence: TGTGCCAGCAGTACAGATTCTAACTATGGCTACACCTTC.

The chain joins TRBV7-8 to TRBJ2-2, with 11 bases fitting TRBD2. Trimming at V came to 5 bases and at J to 4 bases, leaving 9 bases not matched to a gene. Germline-derived CDR1 and CDR2 are SGHVS and FQNEAQ. This CDR3 has 17 amino acids. Here the CDR3 reads CASSPTGTSGRTGELFF. CDR3 coding DNA: TGTGCCAGCAGCCCTACCGGGACTAGCGGACGCACCGGGGAGCTGTTTTTT.

Turning to this clone: Its ends do not fully match the called genes, so a read error is possible. The CDR3 sequence: CAGSSALTSEQYF. The CDR3 DNA is TGTGCCGGCAGTTCCGCCCTGACGAGCGAGCAGTACTTC. The chain is built from TRBV27 and TRBJ2-7; unclear D gene. The CDR3 has 13 residues. Germline loops: CDR1 MNHEY, CDR2 SMNVEV (reference sequence).

This chain links TRBV5-5 with TRBJ2-2; TRBD1 matches 7 bases. The germline V gene encodes CDR1 SGHKS and CDR2 YYEKEE (reference sequence). This CDR3 contains 14 residues. V gave up 7 bases and J gave up 1 base; unmatched junction bases: 4. CDR3 protein: CASVRTGNTGELFF. CDR3 nucleotides: TGTGCCAGCGTACGGACAGGGAACACCGGGGAGCTGTTTTTT.

The chain recombines TRBV12-3 or TRBV12-4 with TRBJ1-2, with D maybe TRBD1 (6 bases). With 5 bases removed from V and 8 bases from J, the gap between germline ends came to 12 bases. The length of the CDR3 is 12 residues. CDR3 sequence reads: CASSPGTSGYTF. The CDR3 DNA reads as TGTGCCAGCAGTCCCGGGACATCAGGCTACACCTTC.

This clone has a single count. The chain recombines TRBV7-2 with TRBJ2-4, with TRBD1 matching 8 bases. V shed 6 bases, J shed 8 bases, and the junction held 9 bases outside the gene matches. This CDR3 region has 14 residues. Germline CDR1 is SGHTA and CDR2 is FQGNSA. CDR3 amino acids: CASSLGQGLDIQYF. In DNA form, the CDR3 reads TGTGCCAGCAGTCTAGGACAGGGATTGGACATTCAGTACTTC.

The gene calls are TRBV4-1 and TRBJ2-1; TRBD2 agrees at 8 bases. The CDR3 length is 13 residues. The V gene's germline CDR1 is MGHRA and CDR2 YSYEKL. With V trimmed by 4 bases and J by 6 bases, 2 bases remained unmatched. The CDR3 is CASSPRGGNEQFF. The CDR3 DNA is TGCGCCAGCAGCCCCCGGGGGGGCAATGAGCAGTTCTTC.

The rearrangement uses TRBV5-6 and TRBJ1-2; tentatively, D is TRBD1 (6 bases). From germline, CDR1 is SGHDT and CDR2 YYEEEE. This CDR3 has 14 amino acids. V lost 0 bases and J lost 3, with 9 bases in between. The CDR3 region is CASSLGTDYYGYTF. The CDR3 DNA sequence: TGTGCCAGCAGCTTGGGGACAGATTACTATGGCTACACCTTC.

The CDR3 DNA reads TGTGCCAGCAGTTTACTCGGGGGAGACGGGGCCGAGCAGTACTTC. Residues: CASSLLGGDGAEQYF. The chain carries TRBV27 and TRBJ2-7, with a tentative D call TRBD2 (6 bases). This CDR3 region has 15 residues. Germline V gene data show CDR1 as MNHEY and CDR2 as SMNVEV (reference sequence). The V gene lost 2 bases and the J gene lost 6 bases, with 17 bases spanning the gap.

V and J are TRBV12-3 or TRBV12-4 and TRBJ2-7, with TRBD2 matching 8 bases. The CDR3 sequence is 13 residues long. V was pared by 3 bases and J by 3 bases, with 1 base of the junction left unmatched. CDR3 loop: CASSLGLDYEQYF. CDR3 nucleotides: TGTGCCAGCAGTTTGGGACTAGACTACGAGCAGTACTTC.

The chain joins TRBV6-6 to TRBJ1-1; no clear D gene. The germline V gene encodes CDR1 MNHNY and CDR2 SVGAGI (reference sequence). CDR3 length: 13 residues. V dropped 0 bases and J dropped 5 bases, with 7 bases sitting between them. The CDR3 here is CASSYSGETEAFF. In nucleotides, the CDR3 is TGTGCCAGCAGTTACTCTGGGGAAACTGAAGCTTTCTTT.

V is TRBV3-1 (or the pseudogene TRBV3-2) and J is TRBJ2-2; possibly TRBD1 for D (5 bases). V lost 4 bases, J lost 4 bases, and 7 bases lay in between. CDR1 and CDR2 from the germline V gene are LGHDT and YNNKEL (reference sequence). The CDR3 sequence is 13 residues long. CDR3 amino acids: CASSRTGTGELFF. In DNA, the CDR3 is TGTGCCAGCAGCCGAACAGGCACCGGGGAGCTGTTTTTT.

This clone was detected once. The chain joins TRBV5-6 to TRBJ1-2; 7 bases map to TRBD1. The ends lost 3 bases at V and 6 bases at J; junction bases unmatched: 8. Germline CDR1 is SGHDT and CDR2 is YYEEEE. This CDR3 contains 14 residues. CDR3 protein: CASSWVQGVHGYTF. CDR3 nucleotide sequence: TGTGCCAGCAGCTGGGTGCAGGGGGTACATGGCTACACCTTC.

This chain joins TRBV2 and TRBJ1-4; no firm D call. The CDR3 sequence is 13 residues long. Germline loops: CDR1 SNHLY, CDR2 FYNNEI. Trimming shortened V by 0 bases and J by 10 bases, and 9 bases separated the two germline ends. The CDR3 DNA sequence: TGTGCCAGCAGTGAAGCGCTTAGAGGAAAACTGTTTTTT. Amino acid sequence: CASSEALRGKLFF.

The V gene is TRBV6-5, the J gene TRBJ1-5, with TRBD1 as a possible D gene (5 bases). The V and J ends lost 5 bases and 1 base respectively, with 12 bases between them. CDR1 and CDR2 (germline): MNHEY, SVGAGI. This CDR3 has 15 residues. CDR3 bases: TGTGCCAGCAGTCCGGGCGGGGGAAGCAATCAGCCCCAGCATTTT. Its protein is CASSPGGGSNQPQHF.